The rows below give T cell receptor beta chains drawn from one sample of a study of OX40 agonist ivuxolimab in advanced cancers. The protocol was immunoSEQ multiplex PCR, while the TCRdb copy is restricted to in-frame clones and leaves out a portion. This sample has 70,000 to 80,000 clones, with around 90% found just once. The sample here was CD4+ or CD8+ T cells sorted from blood, taken in a trial of the OX40 agonist ivuxolimab. These receptors came from an adult with an advanced solid tumor such as melanoma, head and neck, liver or kidney cancer. Each CDR3 is given with its conserved first and last residue. A D gene is named only where the DNA matches it firmly. Only part of the rows carry a size: once, few, many, or a class if the clone is expanded.

d_gene	v_gene	abundance	j_gene	CDR3aa	CDR3nt
TRBD2	TRBV5-1	once	TRBJ2-3	CASSLQLAGGGTDTQYF	TGCGCCAGCAGCTTACAACTAGCGGGAGGGGGCACAGATACGCAGTATTTT
NA	TRBV7-9	NA	TRBJ2-7	CASSQDRGTYDSYEQYF	TGTGCCAGCAGCCAAGATCGCGGGACTTACGACTCCTACGAGCAGTACTTC
NA	TRBV27	NA	TRBJ1-3	CASKGSGNTIYF	TGTGCCAGCAAAGGATCAGGAAACACCATATATTTT
TRBD2	TRBV5-1	NA	TRBJ2-3	CASSGGLGTDTQYF	TGCGCCAGCAGCGGCGGACTAGGCACAGATACGCAGTATTTT
TRBD1	TRBV19	NA	TRBJ2-1	CASSMDRDNEQFF	TGTGCCAGTAGTATGGACAGGGACAATGAGCAGTTCTTC
NA	TRBV7-2	NA	TRBJ2-5	CASSLARVVGEETQYF	TGTGCCAGCAGCTTAGCGAGGGTGGTCGGGGAAGAGACCCAGTACTTC
NA	TRBV5-4	NA	TRBJ2-5	CASRSGGGGQETQYF	TGTGCCAGCAGATCTGGAGGAGGGGGGCAAGAGACCCAGTACTTC
NA	TRBV5-1	NA	TRBJ2-7	CASHSDGSSYEQYF	TGCGCCAGCCATTCCGACGGCAGCTCCTACGAGCAGTACTTC
NA	TRBV10-2	NA	TRBJ2-1	CASSEDRLLYNEQFF	TGCGCCAGCAGTGAGGACAGGCTTCTTTACAATGAGCAGTTCTTC
TRBD2	TRBV18	NA	TRBJ2-7	CASSPGTNTIEQYF	TGTGCCAGCTCACCGGGGACTAATACAATCGAGCAGTACTTC
TRBD2	TRBV29-1	once	TRBJ2-1	CSVEPFPLAGGPHDEQFF	TGCAGCGTTGAACCGTTCCCTTTAGCGGGAGGGCCTCATGATGAGCAGTTCTTC
NA	TRBV11-2	once	TRBJ2-3	CASSWEAYTDTQYF	TGTGCCAGCAGCTGGGAGGCCTACACAGATACGCAGTATTTT
NA	TRBV10-3	NA	TRBJ2-7	CAISDPTAISYEQYF	TGTGCCATCAGTGACCCCACAGCGATCTCCTACGAGCAGTACTTC
TRBD1	TRBV4-3	NA	TRBJ2-2	CASSLGQGAVTGELFF	TGCGCCAGCAGCCTCGGACAGGGGGCAGTGACCGGGGAGCTGTTTTTT
TRBD1	TRBV5-1	NA	TRBJ2-7	CASSFSGTGNYEQYF	TGCGCCAGCAGCTTTTCCGGGACAGGGAACTACGAGCAGTACTTC
NA	TRBV9	NA	TRBJ1-5	CASSVGTANQPQHF	TGTGCCAGCAGCGTAGGGACAGCCAATCAGCCCCAGCATTTT
NA	TRBV12-5	NA	TRBJ1-1	CASYGPAAGEAFF	TGTGCTAGTTATGGACCAGCGGCCGGCGAAGCTTTCTTT
NA	TRBV11-2	NA	TRBJ1-2	CASSPNYGYTF	TGTGCCAGCAGCCCAAACTATGGCTACACCTTC
NA	TRBV7-6	NA	TRBJ2-7	CASSLVALASYEQYF	TGTGCCAGCAGCTTAGTTGCCCTAGCCTCCTACGAGCAGTACTTC
NA	TRBV11-3	NA	TRBJ2-7	CASSLLGVVGHPYEQYF	TGTGCCAGCAGCTTATTGGGGGTGGTGGGACACCCCTACGAGCAGTACTTC
NA	TRBV2	once	TRBJ1-5	CASSEQGGGNQPQHF	TGTGCCAGCAGTGAACAGGGAGGGGGTAATCAGCCCCAGCATTTT
NA	TRBV7-9	NA	TRBJ2-3	CASSLAGGRPDTQYF	TGTGCCAGCAGCTTAGCGGGGGGTAGACCAGATACGCAGTATTTT
NA	TRBV11-2	NA	TRBJ2-2	CASRRPGDKVGELFF	TGTGCCAGCAGGCGCCCGGGCGATAAGGTCGGGGAGCTGTTTTTT
NA	TRBV7-9	NA	TRBJ2-7	CASSFSGTYEQYF	TGTGCCAGCAGCTTTTCGGGCACCTACGAGCAGTACTTC
NA	TRBV18	NA	TRBJ2-2	CASSPPGVQTGELFF	TGTGCCAGCTCACCGCCGGGAGTACAGACCGGGGAGCTGTTTTTT
NA	TRBV7-2	NA	TRBJ2-2	CASSLAWNIGELFF	TGTGCCAGCAGCTTAGCGTGGAACATCGGGGAGCTGTTTTTT
NA	TRBV30	once	TRBJ2-5	CAWGNMETQYF	TGTGCCTGGGGGAATATGGAGACCCAGTACTTC
TRBD1	TRBV15	NA	TRBJ2-3	CATSRDFGTGSDTQYF	TGTGCCACCAGCAGAGATTTCGGGACAGGGTCAGATACGCAGTATTTT
TRBD2	TRBV25-1	once	TRBJ2-1	CASSKLSGRSNEQFF	TGTGCCAGCAGTAAACTTAGCGGGAGGTCCAATGAGCAGTTCTTC
TRBD1	TRBV19	NA	TRBJ1-2	CASSPPTGFYGYTF	TGTGCCAGTAGTCCCCCGACAGGGTTCTATGGCTACACCTTC
NA	TRBV29-1	NA	TRBJ2-2	CSVGTETGELFF	TGCAGCGTCGGAACAGAAACCGGGGAGCTGTTTTTT
TRBD1	TRBV7-2	NA	TRBJ2-7	CASNNGGTGAYEQYF	TGTGCCAGCAACAATGGGGGGACAGGGGCCTACGAGCAGTACTTC
NA	TRBV27	NA	TRBJ1-1	CASSLMSGGTEAFF	TGTGCCAGCAGTTTAATGTCGGGTGGAACTGAAGCTTTCTTT
NA	TRBV27	NA	TRBJ1-3	CASSLEVEGSGGNTIYF	TGTGCCAGCAGTTTAGAGGTCGAAGGGAGCGGAGGAAACACCATATATTTT
NA	TRBV28	NA	TRBJ1-5	CASSQAGAGNQPQHF	TGTGCCAGCAGCCAAGCGGGGGCCGGCAATCAGCCCCAGCATTTT
NA	TRBV27	NA	TRBJ2-7	CASSPLGGQTYEQYF	TGTGCCAGCAGTCCCCTGGGGGGCCAAACCTACGAGCAGTACTTC
NA	TRBV6-5	NA	TRBJ2-4	CASSYSAGAKNIQYF	TGTGCCAGCAGTTACTCTGCAGGAGCCAAAAACATTCAGTACTTC
NA	TRBV11-2	NA	TRBJ1-1	CASSPRRDISNTEAFF	TGTGCCAGCAGCCCAAGGAGGGACATATCGAACACTGAAGCTTTCTTT
NA	TRBV5-5	NA	TRBJ2-4	CASSLGQATKNIQYF	TGTGCCAGCAGCTTGGGACAAGCCACCAAAAACATTCAGTACTTC
NA	TRBV7-2	NA	TRBJ2-7	CASSLAVYEQYF	TGTGCCAGCAGCTTAGCGGTCTACGAGCAGTACTTC
NA	TRBV11-1	few	TRBJ2-3	CASSLAYYTDTQYF	TGTGCCAGCAGCTTAGCCTATTACACAGATACGCAGTATTTT
NA	TRBV11-3	NA	TRBJ2-2	CASSPLNRGELFF	TGTGCCAGCAGCCCCTTAAACCGCGGGGAGCTGTTTTTT
NA	TRBV30	NA	TRBJ2-7	CAWSPRWRRDSYEQYF	TGTGCCTGGAGTCCCAGATGGCGGAGAGACTCCTACGAGCAGTACTTC
TRBD1	TRBV13	NA	TRBJ1-6	CASSRQGPYSPLHF	TGTGCCAGCAGCCGACAGGGGCCCTATTCACCCCTCCACTTT
TRBD2	TRBV10-3	NA	TRBJ2-1	CAISPTSGSSYNEQFF	TGTGCCATCAGCCCTACTAGCGGGAGCTCCTACAATGAGCAGTTCTTC
NA	TRBV7-8	NA	TRBJ1-1	CASSLLENTEAFF	TGTGCCAGCAGCCTCCTCGAGAACACTGAAGCTTTCTTT
NA	TRBV18	NA	TRBJ2-3	CASSPPFRYTHTDTQYF	TGTGCCAGCTCACCACCGTTTAGGTACACCCACACAGATACGCAGTATTTT
NA	TRBV9	NA	TRBJ2-7	CASSVAPGAAYEQYF	TGTGCCAGCAGCGTAGCTCCAGGGGCGGCCTACGAGCAGTACTTC
NA	TRBV30	NA	TRBJ2-5	CAWSIQETQYF	TGTGCCTGGAGTATCCAAGAGACCCAGTACTTC
TRBD1	TRBV9	NA	TRBJ2-3	CASSVGPTGAFTDTQYF	TGTGCCAGCAGCGTAGGCCCGACAGGGGCCTTCACAGATACGCAGTATTTT
TRBD2	TRBV11-3	NA	TRBJ2-3	CASRWTSGRATDTQYF	TGTGCCAGCAGGTGGACTAGCGGGAGGGCCACAGATACGCAGTATTTT
TRBD1	TRBV14	NA	TRBJ2-2	CASSHTLGTANTGELFF	TGTGCCAGCAGCCACACCCTGGGGACAGCGAACACCGGGGAGCTGTTTTTT
NA	TRBV5-4	NA	TRBJ2-5	CASSLVGSAETQYF	TGTGCCAGCAGCTTGGTAGGTTCGGCAGAGACCCAGTACTTC
NA	TRBV7-9	NA	TRBJ1-2	CASSPDGRSYGYTF	TGTGCCAGCAGCCCTGACGGACGGAGCTATGGCTACACCTTC
TRBD2	TRBV5-4	NA	TRBJ2-1	CATHRWTSANEQFF	TGTGCCACCCACAGGTGGACTAGCGCGAATGAGCAGTTCTTC
NA	TRBV10-1	NA	TRBJ2-1	CASSEVAPYNEQFF	TGCGCCAGCAGTGAAGTGGCCCCGTACAATGAGCAGTTCTTC
NA	TRBV19	NA	TRBJ2-6	CASRSAQISGANVLTF	TGTGCCAGTAGATCGGCCCAGATCTCTGGGGCCAACGTCCTGACTTTC
TRBD1	TRBV4-2	NA	TRBJ2-3	CASSQEVTGGSDTQYF	TGTGCCAGCAGCCAAGAAGTGACAGGGGGCTCAGATACGCAGTATTTT